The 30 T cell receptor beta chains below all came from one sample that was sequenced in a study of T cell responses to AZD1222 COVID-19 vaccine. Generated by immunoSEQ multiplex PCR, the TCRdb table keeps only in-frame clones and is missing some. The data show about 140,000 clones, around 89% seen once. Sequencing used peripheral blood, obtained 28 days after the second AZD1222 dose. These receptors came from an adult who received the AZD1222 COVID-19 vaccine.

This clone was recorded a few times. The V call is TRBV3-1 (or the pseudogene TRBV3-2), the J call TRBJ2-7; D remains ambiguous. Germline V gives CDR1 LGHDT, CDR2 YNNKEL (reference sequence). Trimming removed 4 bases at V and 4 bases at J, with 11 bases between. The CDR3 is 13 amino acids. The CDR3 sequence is CASSPPGIYEQYF. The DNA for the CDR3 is TGTGCCAGCAGCCCCCCCGGAATTTACGAGCAGTACTTC.

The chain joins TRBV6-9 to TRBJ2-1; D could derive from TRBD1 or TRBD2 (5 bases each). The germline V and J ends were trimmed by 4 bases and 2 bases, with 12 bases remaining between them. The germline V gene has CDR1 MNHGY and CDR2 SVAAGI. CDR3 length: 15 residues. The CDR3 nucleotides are TGTGCCAGCAGTTCGGGGCTAGGTACCTACAATGAGCAGTTCTTC. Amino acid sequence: CASSSGLGTYNEQFF.

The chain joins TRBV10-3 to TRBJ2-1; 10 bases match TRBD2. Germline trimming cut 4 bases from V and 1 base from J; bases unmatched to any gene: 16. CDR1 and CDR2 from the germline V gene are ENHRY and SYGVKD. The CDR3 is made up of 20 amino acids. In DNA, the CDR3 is TGTGCCATCAGTGCCTTGTCCGGGACTAGCGTGGGGGGATCCTACAATGAGCAGTTCTTC. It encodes CAISALSGTSVGGSYNEQFF.

CDR3 sequence: CASSQDNSGGSYEQYF. DNA of the CDR3: TGCGCCAGCAGCCAAGATAATAGCGGGGGCTCCTACGAGCAGTACTTC. The rearrangement joins TRBV4-3 to TRBJ2-7; 9 bases map to TRBD2. The germline gives CDR1 LGHNA, CDR2 YSLEER. The CDR3 contains 16 residues. Germline trimming cut 0 bases from V and 0 bases from J; bases unmatched to any gene: 3.

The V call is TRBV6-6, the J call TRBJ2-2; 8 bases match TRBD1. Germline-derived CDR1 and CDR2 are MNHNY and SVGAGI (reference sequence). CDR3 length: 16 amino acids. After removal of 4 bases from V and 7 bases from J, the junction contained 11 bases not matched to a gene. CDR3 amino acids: CASSWGEQGVVGELFF. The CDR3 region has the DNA TGTGCCAGCAGTTGGGGCGAACAGGGGGTAGTCGGGGAGCTGTTTTTT.

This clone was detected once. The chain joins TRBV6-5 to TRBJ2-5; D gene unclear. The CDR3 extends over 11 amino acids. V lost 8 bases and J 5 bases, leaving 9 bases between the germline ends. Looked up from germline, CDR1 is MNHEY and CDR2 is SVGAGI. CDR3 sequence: CASSGVETQYF. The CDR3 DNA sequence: TGTGCCAGCTCGGGCGTTGAGACCCAGTACTTC.

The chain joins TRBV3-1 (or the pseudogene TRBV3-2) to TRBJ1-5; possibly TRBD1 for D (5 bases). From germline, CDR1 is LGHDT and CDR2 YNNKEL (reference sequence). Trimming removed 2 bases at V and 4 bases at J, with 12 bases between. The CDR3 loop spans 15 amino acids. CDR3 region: CASSQRAGDNQPQHF. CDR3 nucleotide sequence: TGTGCCAGCAGCCAACGGGCGGGGGATAATCAGCCCCAGCATTTT.

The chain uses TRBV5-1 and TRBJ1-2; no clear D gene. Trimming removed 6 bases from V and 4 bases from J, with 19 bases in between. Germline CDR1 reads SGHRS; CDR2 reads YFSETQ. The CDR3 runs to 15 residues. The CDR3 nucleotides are TGCGCCAGCATCCTGGTTCCCCTCACTGTCTATGGCTACACCTTC. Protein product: CASILVPLTVYGYTF.

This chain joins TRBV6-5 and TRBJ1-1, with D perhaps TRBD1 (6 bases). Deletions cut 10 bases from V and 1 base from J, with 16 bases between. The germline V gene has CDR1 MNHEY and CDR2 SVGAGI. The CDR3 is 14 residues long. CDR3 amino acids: CATLRGASNTEAFF. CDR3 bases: TGTGCCACCTTAAGGGGGGCCTCGAACACTGAAGCTTTCTTT.

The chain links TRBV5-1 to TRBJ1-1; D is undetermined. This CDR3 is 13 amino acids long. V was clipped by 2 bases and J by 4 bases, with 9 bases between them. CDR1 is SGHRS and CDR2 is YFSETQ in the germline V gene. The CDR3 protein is CASSFQVSTEAFF. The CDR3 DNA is TGCGCCAGCAGCTTCCAGGTATCCACTGAAGCTTTCTTT.

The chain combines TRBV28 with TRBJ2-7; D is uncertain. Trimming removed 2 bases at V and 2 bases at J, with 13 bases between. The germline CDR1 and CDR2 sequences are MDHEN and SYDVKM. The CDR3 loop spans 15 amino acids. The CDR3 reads CASSLGRWNAYEQYF. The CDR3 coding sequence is TGTGCCAGCAGTTTAGGTAGGTGGAACGCCTACGAGCAGTACTTC. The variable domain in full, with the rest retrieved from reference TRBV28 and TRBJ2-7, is DVKVTQSSRYLVKRTGEKVFLECVQDMDHENMFWYRQDPGLGLRLIYFSYDVKMKEKGDIPEGYSVSREKKERFSLILESASTNQTSMYLCASSLGRWNAYEQYFGPGTRLTVT.

The CDR3 spells CASSYPGEGGRPLHF. CDR3 DNA: TGTGCCAGCAGTTACCCCGGGGAGGGCGGAAGGCCCCTCCACTTT. V usage is TRBV28 and J usage is TRBJ1-6; D remains unclear. Deletions cut 4 bases from V and 13 bases from J, with 20 bases between. Germline CDR1 MDHEN, CDR2 SYDVKM. The CDR3 spans 15 residues.

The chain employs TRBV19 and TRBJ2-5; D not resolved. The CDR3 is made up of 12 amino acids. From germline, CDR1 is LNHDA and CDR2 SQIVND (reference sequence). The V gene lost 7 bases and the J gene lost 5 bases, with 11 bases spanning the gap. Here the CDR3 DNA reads TGTGCCAGTACGGCGGCTGGGGAGACCCAGTACTTC. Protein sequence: CASTAAGETQYF.

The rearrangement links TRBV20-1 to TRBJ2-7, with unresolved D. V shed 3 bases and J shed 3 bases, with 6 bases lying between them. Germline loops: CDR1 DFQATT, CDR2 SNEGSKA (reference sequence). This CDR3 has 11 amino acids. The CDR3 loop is CSASKDYEQYF. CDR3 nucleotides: TGCAGTGCTAGTAAAGACTACGAGCAGTACTTC.

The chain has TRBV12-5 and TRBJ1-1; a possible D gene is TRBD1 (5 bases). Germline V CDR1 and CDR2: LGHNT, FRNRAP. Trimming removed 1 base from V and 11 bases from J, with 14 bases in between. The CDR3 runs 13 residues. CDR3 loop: CASGLGYQGAAFF. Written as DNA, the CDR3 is TGTGCTAGTGGTTTGGGGTATCAGGGCGCGGCTTTCTTT.

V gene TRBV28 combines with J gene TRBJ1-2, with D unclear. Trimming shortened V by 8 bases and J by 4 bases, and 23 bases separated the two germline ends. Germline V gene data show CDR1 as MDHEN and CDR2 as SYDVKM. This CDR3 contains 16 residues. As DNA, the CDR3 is TGTGCCAGCGCAAAACCGACCCGGGTGGGAGGCTATGGCTACACCTTC. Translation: CASAKPTRVGGYGYTF.

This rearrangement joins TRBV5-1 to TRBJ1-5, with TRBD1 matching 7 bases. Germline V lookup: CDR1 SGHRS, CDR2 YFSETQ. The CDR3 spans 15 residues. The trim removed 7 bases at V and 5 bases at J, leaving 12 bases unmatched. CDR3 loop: CASAMGTEKYQPQHF. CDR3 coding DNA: TGCGCCAGCGCCATGGGGACAGAAAAATATCAGCCCCAGCATTTT.

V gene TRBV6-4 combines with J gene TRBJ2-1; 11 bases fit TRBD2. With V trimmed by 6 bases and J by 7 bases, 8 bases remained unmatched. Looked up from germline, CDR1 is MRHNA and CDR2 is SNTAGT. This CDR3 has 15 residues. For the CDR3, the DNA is TGTGCCAGCAGCGCTGACCCTAGCGGGGGGAATGAGCAGTTCTTC. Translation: CASSADPSGGNEQFF.

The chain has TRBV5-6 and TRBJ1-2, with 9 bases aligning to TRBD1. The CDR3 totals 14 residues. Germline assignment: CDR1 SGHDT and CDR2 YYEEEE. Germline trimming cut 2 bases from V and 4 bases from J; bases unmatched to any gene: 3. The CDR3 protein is CASSLGTGIYGYTF. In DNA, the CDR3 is TGTGCCAGCAGCTTAGGGACAGGGATCTATGGCTACACCTTC.

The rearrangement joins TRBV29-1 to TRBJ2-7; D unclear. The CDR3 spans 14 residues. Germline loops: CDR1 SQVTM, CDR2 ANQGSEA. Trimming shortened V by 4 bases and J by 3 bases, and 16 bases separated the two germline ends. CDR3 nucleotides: TGCAGCGTTGGGGCCGGGTTTTTGAGCTACGAGCAGTACTTC. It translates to CSVGAGFLSYEQYF.

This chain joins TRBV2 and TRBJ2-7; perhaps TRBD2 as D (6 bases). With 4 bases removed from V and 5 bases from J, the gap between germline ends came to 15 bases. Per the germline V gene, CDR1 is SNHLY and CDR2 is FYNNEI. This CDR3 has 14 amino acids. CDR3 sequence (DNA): TGTGCCAGCAGTGGAAGTAGCGGAAGGGACGAGCAGTACTTC. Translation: CASSGSSGRDEQYF.

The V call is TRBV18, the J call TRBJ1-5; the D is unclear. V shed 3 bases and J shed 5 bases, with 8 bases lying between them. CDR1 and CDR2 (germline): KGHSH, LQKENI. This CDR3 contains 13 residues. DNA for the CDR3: TGTGCCAGCTCACCCAATTCGGATCAGCCCCAGCATTTT. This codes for CASSPNSDQPQHF. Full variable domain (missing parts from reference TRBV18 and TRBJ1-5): NAGVMQNPRHLVRRRGQEARLRCSPMKGHSHVYWYRQLPEEGLKFMVYLQKENIIDESGMPKERFSAEFPKEGPSILRIQQVVRGDSAAYFCASSPNSDQPQHFGDGTRLSIL.

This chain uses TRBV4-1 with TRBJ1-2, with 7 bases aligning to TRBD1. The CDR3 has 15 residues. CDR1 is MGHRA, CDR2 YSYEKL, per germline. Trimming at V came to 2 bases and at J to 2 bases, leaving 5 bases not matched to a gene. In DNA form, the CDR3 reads TGCGCCAGCAGCCAACCGACAGGGATCAACTATGGCTACACCTTC. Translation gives CASSQPTGINYGYTF.

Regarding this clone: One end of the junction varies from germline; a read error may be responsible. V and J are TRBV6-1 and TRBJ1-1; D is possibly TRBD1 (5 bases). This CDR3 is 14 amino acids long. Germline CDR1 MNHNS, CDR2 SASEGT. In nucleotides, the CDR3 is TGTGCCAGCACTGAATGGGGGATGAACACTGAAGCTTTCTTT. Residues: CASTEWGMNTEAFF.

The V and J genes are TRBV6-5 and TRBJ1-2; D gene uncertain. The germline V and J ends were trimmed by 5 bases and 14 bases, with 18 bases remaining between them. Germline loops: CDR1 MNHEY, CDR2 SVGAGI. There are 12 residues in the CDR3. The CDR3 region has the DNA TGTGCCAGCAGTCGAGAGACTCAATGGCTGACCTTC. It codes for CASSRETQWLTF.

The CDR3: CASSVGGQGTYEQYF. CDR3 DNA: TGTGCCAGCAGTGTAGGGGGACAGGGCACCTACGAGCAGTACTTC. V and J are TRBV2 and TRBJ2-7, with 9 bases fitting TRBD1. This CDR3 is 15 amino acids long. Germline trimming cut 4 bases from V and 2 bases from J; bases unmatched to any gene: 6. From germline, CDR1 is SNHLY and CDR2 FYNNEI.

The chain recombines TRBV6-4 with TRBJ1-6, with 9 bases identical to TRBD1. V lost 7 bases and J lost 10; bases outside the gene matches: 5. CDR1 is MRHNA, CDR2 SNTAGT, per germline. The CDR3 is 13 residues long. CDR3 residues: CASTRQGESPLHF. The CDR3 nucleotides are TGTGCCAGCACCCGACAGGGGGAATCACCCCTCCACTTT.

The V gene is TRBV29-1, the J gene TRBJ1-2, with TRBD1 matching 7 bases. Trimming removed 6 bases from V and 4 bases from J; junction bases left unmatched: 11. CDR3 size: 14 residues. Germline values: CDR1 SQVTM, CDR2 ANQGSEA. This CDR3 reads CSVNRQGSSYGYTF. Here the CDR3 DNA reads TGCAGCGTCAACAGACAGGGTTCTTCCTATGGCTACACCTTC.

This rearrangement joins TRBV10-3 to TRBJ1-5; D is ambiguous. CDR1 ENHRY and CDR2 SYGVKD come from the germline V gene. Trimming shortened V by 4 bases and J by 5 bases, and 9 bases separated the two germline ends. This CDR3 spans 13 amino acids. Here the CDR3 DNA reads TGTGCCATCAGTGCGTCGGGTTATCAGCCCCAGCATTTT. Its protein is CAISASGYQPQHF.

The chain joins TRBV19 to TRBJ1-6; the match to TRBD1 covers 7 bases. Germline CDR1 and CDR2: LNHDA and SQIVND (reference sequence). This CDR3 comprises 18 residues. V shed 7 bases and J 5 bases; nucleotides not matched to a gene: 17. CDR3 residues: CASNGRWTHRGDNSPLHF. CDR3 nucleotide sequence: TGTGCCAGTAATGGGAGATGGACACACAGGGGTGATAATTCACCCCTCCACTTT.